The rows below give T cell receptor beta chains drawn from one sample of a study of cytomegalovirus exposure and HLA in healthy donors. Assay: immunoSEQ multiplex PCR; the TCRdb copy retains only in-frame clones and omits some. The data show 150,000 to 200,000 clones, with approximately 81% seen just once and 16% held by the top ten. Sequencing was carried out using PBMCs. These receptors originate from a man between 18 and 29 years old in good health and CMV-seropositive. CDR3s include the opening cysteine and the closing phenylalanine or tryptophan. The order of the fields is V gene, clone size, J gene, D gene, CDR3 DNA, CDR3 protein. The D gene is left open where the match is weak. Some rows have no size entry. The others give once, few or many, or a class for an expanded clone.

TRBV4-1	-	TRBJ1-2	-	TGCGCCAGCAGCCTGTTCGACAGCTATGGCTACACCTTC	CASSLFDSYGYTF
TRBV21-1	-	TRBJ1-3	-	TGTGCCAGCAGCTCGTGGGGAGCCGCCTCTGGAAACACCATATATTTT	CASSSWGAASGNTIYF
TRBV6-5	-	TRBJ1-6	-	TGTGCCAGGGCCGGGAGCTCCTATAATTCACCCCTCCACTTT	CARAGSSYNSPLHF
TRBV9	few	TRBJ2-7	-	TGTGCCAGCGGTCAGACAGCCAACTCCTACGAGCAGTACTTC	CASGQTANSYEQYF
TRBV5-1	-	TRBJ1-1	TRBD1	TGCGCCAGCAGCTTGGAAGGGGGCTGGGCTTACAGGGAAGCTTTCTTT	CASSLEGGWAYREAFF
TRBV28	-	TRBJ2-3	-	TGTGCCACCATAAAGGGGTATACAGATACGCAGTATTTT	CATIKGYTDTQYF
TRBV29-1	-	TRBJ2-5	-	TGCAGCGTTGCTAGCGGAGGGGGGTACCAAGAGACCCAGTACTTC	CSVASGGGYQETQYF
TRBV28	-	TRBJ1-2	-	TGTGCCAGCCGGTCGGCGGCTCCCTTCTATGGCTACACCTTC	CASRSAAPFYGYTF
TRBV11-2	-	TRBJ1-2	TRBD1	TGTGCCAGCAGCTTAAGGGGGACAGGGGAGGGCTATGGCTACACCTTC	CASSLRGTGEGYGYTF
TRBV30	-	TRBJ1-2	TRBD1	TGTGCCTGGACTGGGACAGTTTTTAACTATGGCTACACCTTC	CAWTGTVFNYGYTF
TRBV28	-	TRBJ2-3	-	TGTGCCAGCAGTCCCGGGATATCTAGCACAGATACGCAGTATTTT	CASSPGISSTDTQYF
TRBV6-1	-	TRBJ1-5	-	TGTGCCAGCAGCAGGGGTAATAGCAATCAGCCCCAGCATTTT	CASSRGNSNQPQHF
TRBV5-6	-	TRBJ1-2	TRBD1	TGTGCCAGCAGCACCGGGACAGGGGCCCTTGTAGGTGGCTACACCTTC	CASSTGTGALVGGYTF
TRBV6-6	-	TRBJ1-5	-	TGTGCCAGCAGTCGACTCGATTCAGTGCCCCAGCATTTT	CASSRLDSVPQHF
TRBV7-9	-	TRBJ2-5	TRBD2	TGTGCCAGCAGCTTAGCGCCTAGCGGGAGGGTAGAGACCCAGTACTTC	CASSLAPSGRVETQYF
TRBV6-4	-	TRBJ2-3	-	TGTGCCAGCAGCCGGACAGCCCTTAGCGATACGCAGTATTTT	CASSRTALSDTQYF
TRBV6-1	-	TRBJ2-3	-	TGTGCCAGCACATCTAGCGGCACAGATACGCAGTATTTT	CASTSSGTDTQYF
TRBV9	-	TRBJ1-3	-	TGTGCCAGCAGCGTAGAAATAACAGGGCAGAGTTCTGGAAACACCATATATTTT	CASSVEITGQSSGNTIYF
TRBV19	once	TRBJ1-1	-	TGTGCCAGTAGTCCCTCCGGGAACACTGAAGCTTTCTTT	CASSPSGNTEAFF
TRBV6-4	few	TRBJ2-2	TRBD2	TGTGCCAGCAGTGACAAGAGCGGGAACCCGGGGGAGCTGTTTTTT	CASSDKSGNPGELFF
TRBV2	once	TRBJ1-1	-	TGTGCCAGCGCCTCGGGCGGGGGTGAAGCTTTCTTT	CASASGGGEAFF
TRBV10-2	-	TRBJ2-3	-	TGCGCCAGCAGCCCCAGGGTTGGCACAGATACGCAGTATTTT	CASSPRVGTDTQYF
TRBV27	once	TRBJ1-1	TRBD1	TGTGCCAGCAGTCTACAGGGGCTACACACTGAAGCTTTCTTT	CASSLQGLHTEAFF
TRBV14	-	TRBJ2-7	-	TGTGCCAGCAGCCAAGACGTCCAGTCCTACGAGCAGTACTTC	CASSQDVQSYEQYF
TRBV10-2	-	TRBJ2-7	-	TGCGCCAGCAGTGGTCCCATAGGCGGGGTGGACGAGCAGTACTTC	CASSGPIGGVDEQYF
TRBV5-1	-	TRBJ2-2	-	TGCGCCAGCAGCTTGCACGGGGAGGAGCTGTTTTTT	CASSLHGEELFF
TRBV19	-	TRBJ1-2	TRBD1	TGTGCCACAGGACAGGGAAGACAGAAGGACTATGGCTACACCTTC	CATGQGRQKDYGYTF
TRBV7-2	once	TRBJ2-1	-	TGTGCCAGCAGCTTATGGCCGCGGCACAATGAGCAGTTCTTC	CASSLWPRHNEQFF
TRBV27	-	TRBJ2-3	TRBD2	TGTGCCAGCAGTTTATCCGCCGGGGGGGGAGTTACAGATACGCAGTATTTT	CASSLSAGGGVTDTQYF
TRBV29-1	-	TRBJ2-1	-	TGCAGCGTTGAAGGACTCTATCTGATCAATGAGCAGTTCTTC	CSVEGLYLINEQFF
TRBV11-3	-	TRBJ2-1	TRBD2	TGTGCCAGCAGCTTAGCGGCGGGGGGGTACAATGAGCAGTTCTTC	CASSLAAGGYNEQFF
TRBV7-9	few	TRBJ1-1	-	TGTGCCAGCAGCTTAGCTGTAGGGGGCACTGAAGCTTTCTTT	CASSLAVGGTEAFF
TRBV5-3	-	TRBJ2-7	TRBD1	TGTGCCAGAAGCTTTCCCCCCCGGGACAGGGCCTACGAGCAGTACTTC	CARSFPPRDRAYEQYF
TRBV7-2	-	TRBJ1-1	-	TGTGCCAGCAGTCCGACAGTGAGAAACACTGAAGCTTTCTTT	CASSPTVRNTEAFF
TRBV6-5	-	TRBJ2-7	TRBD1	TGTGCCAGCAGTTCCATTCGACAGGGACCCTACGAGCAGTACTTC	CASSSIRQGPYEQYF
TRBV6-6	-	TRBJ2-5	-	TGTGCCAGCAGTCCCTCTCAAGAGACCCAGTACTTC	CASSPSQETQYF
TRBV6-4	-	TRBJ2-3	-	TGTGCCAGCAGTGCCAGGGGCGACACAGATACGCAGTATTTT	CASSARGDTDTQYF
TRBV4-1	-	TRBJ2-7	TRBD2	TGCGCCAGCAGCCTTCTCAGCGCGGGGGGTCTAGTAGAGCAGTACTTC	CASSLLSAGGLVEQYF
TRBV30	-	TRBJ2-1	TRBD2	TGTGCCTGGAGTGTAAGGGGGACCCAGCGGGGGGCCTACAATGAGCAGTTCTTC	CAWSVRGTQRGAYNEQFF
TRBV12-5	-	TRBJ1-1	-	TGTGCTAGTGGTTTGGGGGTTCAGGACACTGAAGCTTTCTTT	CASGLGVQDTEAFF
TRBV7-3	-	TRBJ2-4	-	TGTGCCAGCAGCTCAGGACAGCCAGGGGCCAAAAACATTCAGTACTTC	CASSSGQPGAKNIQYF
TRBV5-1	-	TRBJ2-5	-	TGCGCCAGCAGCTCGGCCGGGAGCCCGGGAGAGACCCAGTACTTC	CASSSAGSPGETQYF
TRBV4-2	-	TRBJ2-2	TRBD1	TGTGCCAGCAGCCAAGAGGTACGGGACAGGGGGAAGGACGGGGAGCTGTTTTTT	CASSQEVRDRGKDGELFF
TRBV4-1	-	TRBJ2-7	-	TGCGCCAGCAGCCTCAAGTTGGACAGTTCCTACGAGCAGTACTTC	CASSLKLDSSYEQYF
TRBV7-9	-	TRBJ2-1	TRBD2	TGTGCCAGCAGCTTAGCCACTAGCGGGAGAAGTGAGCAGTTCTTC	CASSLATSGRSEQFF
TRBV5-6	once	TRBJ1-5	-	TGTGCCAGCAGCTTGGGGCAGGGGAACAATCAGCCCCAGCATTTT	CASSLGQGNNQPQHF
TRBV6-6	-	TRBJ2-7	-	TGTGCCAGCAGCCCAGGGGGGGAGCAGTACTTC	CASSPGGEQYF
TRBV28	-	TRBJ2-3	-	TGTGCCAGCCGGGGAGGCAGAAGCACAGATACGCAGTATTTT	CASRGGRSTDTQYF
TRBV29-1	-	TRBJ2-4	-	TGCAGCGTTGAAGATCCGCAGGGCCCTGGAGGGATTCAGTACTTC	CSVEDPQGPGGIQYF
TRBV5-1	-	TRBJ2-7	TRBD1	TGCGCCAGCAGCTCCGGGACAGGGCGTTACGAGCAGTACTTC	CASSSGTGRYEQYF
TRBV30	-	TRBJ2-2	TRBD2	TGTGCCTGGAATTTACTAGCGGGAGGAACCGGGGAGCTGTTTTTT	CAWNLLAGGTGELFF
TRBV5-4	-	TRBJ1-2	-	TGTGCCAGCAGCGCCAGCCCGGGACACCTAAACTATGGCTACACCTTC	CASSASPGHLNYGYTF
TRBV19	-	TRBJ2-5	-	TGTGCCAGTAGTCCGATGGGGGGCCAAGAGACCCAGTACTTC	CASSPMGGQETQYF
TRBV11-2	-	TRBJ1-2	TRBD1	TGTGCCAGCAGTTTCACAGGGGCTAACTATGGCTACACCTTC	CASSFTGANYGYTF
TRBV30	-	TRBJ1-1	-	TGTGCCTGGAGGTGGGGCCCGGACACTGAAGCTTTCTTT	CAWRWGPDTEAFF